Listed here is a single T cell receptor (beta chain). Its cognate antigen is unknown. Produced via immunoSEQ multiplex PCR; TCRdb's table is partial and in-frame only. The sample consists of 90,000 to 130,000 clones, roughly four fifths of them appearing once. This record comes from a study of T cell responses to AZD1222 COVID-19 vaccine. Study-wide points: The donors showed a predominance of white British ancestry and of females, with possible underestimation of clonal diversity. Seropositivity was recorded at baseline in only 6 or 7 AZD1222 recipients. Rises in breadth and depth of Spike-specific TCRs came after two AZD1222 doses. Repertoire samples came only from after the peak T cell response.

J gave up 7 bases and V 5 bases, and 12 bases lay outside the gene matches. The CDR3 is 15 residues long. Germline CDR1 and CDR2: SGHVS and FNYEAQ. The TCR comes from an adult in good health. This specimen was peripheral blood, taken on day 0 of AZD1222 vaccination. The V call is TRBV7-6, the J call TRBJ1-2; 8 bases line up with TRBD1. CDR3 in amino acids: CASSLWTGLNSGYTF. CDR3 nucleotides: TGTGCCAGCAGCCTGTGGACAGGGTTAAATAGTGGCTACACCTTC.